Shown below are 17 T cell receptor beta chains from a single sample sequenced in a study of blood T cell repertoires in COVID-19. The repertoire was sequenced with immunoSEQ multiplex PCR; TCRdb's copy has only in-frame clones and lacks some. Of around 61,000 clones listed, about 81% were seen once; the top ten hold around a sixth. Specimen: peripheral blood. The source is a man aged 80 or over with acute or convalescent COVID-19.

This clone was observed a single time. The chain uses TRBV14 and TRBJ2-5, with 8 bases that match TRBD2. The CDR3 runs 13 residues. The germline gives CDR1 SGHDN, CDR2 FVKESK. The V gene end was trimmed by 2 bases and the J gene end by 9 bases; junction bases not matched to a gene: 5. CDR3 in DNA: TGTGCCAGCAGCCAACTAGCGGGTGGACCCCAGTACTTC. Its translation: CASSQLAGGPQYF. Full variable domain (missing parts from reference TRBV14 and TRBJ2-5): EAGVTQFPSHSVIEKGQTVTLRCDPISGHDNLYWYRRVMGKEIKFLLHFVKESKQDESGMPNNRFLAERTGGTYSTLKVQPAELEDSGVYFCASSQLAGGPQYFGPGTRLLVL.

The rearrangement joins TRBV11-1 to TRBJ2-7, with a weak D call TRBD2 (6 bases). In germline, CDR1 is SGHAT, CDR2 FQDESV (reference sequence). There are 14 residues in the CDR3. Trimming left V 1 base short and J 2 bases short, with 9 bases between. The CDR3 spells CASSLGSGPYEQYF. CDR3 nucleotide sequence: TGTGCCAGCAGCTTAGGAAGCGGGCCCTACGAGCAGTACTTC.

The V gene is TRBV7-3, the J gene TRBJ2-1, with 16 nucleotides matching TRBD2. There are 19 residues in the CDR3. J lost 2 bases, V lost 4 bases, and 8 bases had no gene match. The germline V gene encodes CDR1 SGHTA and CDR2 FQGTGA. The chain's CDR3 is CASSSTGGLAGGPYNEQFF. The DNA for the CDR3 is TGTGCCAGCAGCTCAACAGGGGGACTAGCGGGAGGGCCCTACAATGAGCAGTTCTTC.

The rearrangement uses TRBV5-4 and TRBJ1-4; 8 bases agree with TRBD1. The CDR3 loop spans 16 amino acids. Germline CDR1 and CDR2: SGHNT and YYREEE (reference sequence). After removal of 5 bases from V and 0 bases from J, the junction contained 6 bases not matched to a gene. The CDR3 protein is CASSSGQATTNEKLFF. DNA for the CDR3: TGTGCCAGCAGTTCGGGACAGGCGACAACTAATGAAAAACTGTTTTTT.

This chain connects TRBV10-3 to TRBJ1-1; the D is unclear. Germline-derived CDR1 and CDR2 are ENHRY and SYGVKD. This CDR3 is built from 14 residues. The germline V and J ends were trimmed by 3 bases and 1 base, with 9 bases remaining between them. In DNA, the CDR3 is TGTGCCATCAGTGATGGCAGTCGGAACACTGAAGCTTTCTTT. Amino acid sequence: CAISDGSRNTEAFF.

This clone was picked up one time. The gene calls are TRBV18 and TRBJ2-7, with 14 bases aligning to TRBD2. V lost 5 bases to trimming and J lost 0 bases; unmatched junction nucleotides: 3. Germline CDR1 reads KGHSH; CDR2 reads LQKENI. This CDR3 has 16 residues. The CDR3 coding sequence is TGTGCCAGCTCATTAGGGACTAGCGGGAGCTCCTACGAGCAGTACTTC. Its translation is CASSLGTSGSSYEQYF. Drawing the rest from reference TRBV18 and TRBJ2-7, the complete variable domain is NAGVMQNPRHLVRRRGQEARLRCSPMKGHSHVYWYRQLPEEGLKFMVYLQKENIIDESGMPKERFSAEFPKEGPSILRIQQVVRGDSAAYFCASSLGTSGSSYEQYFGPGTRLTVT.

The V call is TRBV24-1, the J call TRBJ1-4; the match to TRBD1 covers 8 bases. This CDR3 spans 15 amino acids. Germline V gene data show CDR1 as KGHDR and CDR2 as SFDVKD. The V segment lost 4 bases and the J segment 5 bases; nucleotides outside the gene matches: 5. The CDR3 loop reads CATSDRRGPNEKLFF. CDR3 coding DNA: TGTGCCACCAGTGACCGCAGGGGGCCAAATGAAAAACTGTTTTTT.

J is TRBJ1-2 and V is TRBV24-1; 8 positions agree with TRBD1. The CDR3 contains 16 residues. V lost 4 bases and J lost 7; bases outside the gene matches: 13. In germline, CDR1 is KGHDR, CDR2 SFDVKD. DNA for the CDR3: TGTGCCACCAGTGACTCCCTGGTGGACAGGGATCGTGGCTACACCTTC. Translated, it gives CATSDSLVDRDRGYTF.

J is TRBJ1-5 and V is TRBV6-2 or TRBV6-3; 10 nucleotides match TRBD1. Germline V gene lookup returns CDR1 MNHEY and CDR2 SVGEGT. The V and J ends lost 6 bases and 3 bases, in that order; junction bases with no gene match: 14. This CDR3 spans 18 amino acids. As DNA, the CDR3 is TGTGCCAGCAGCTTCATTACCGGGACAGGGGAATTCAATCAGCCCCAGCATTTT. It specifies CASSFITGTGEFNQPQHF.

The chain employs TRBV7-8 and TRBJ2-3; no clear D gene. The CDR3 runs to 13 residues. Germline CDR1 SGHVS, CDR2 FQNEAQ. With 5 bases removed from V and 5 bases from J, the gap between germline ends came to 11 bases. CDR3 nucleotides: TGTGCCAGCAGCCCCCCCCGGGTAGATACGCAGTATTTT. It specifies CASSPPRVDTQYF.

The rearrangement links TRBV3-1 (or the pseudogene TRBV3-2) to TRBJ2-6, with TRBD2 matching 7 bases. CDR1 is LGHDT, CDR2 YNNKEL, per germline (reference sequence). J lost 0 bases, V lost 4 bases, and 9 bases had no gene match. The CDR3 is made up of 18 amino acids. Here the CDR3 DNA reads TGTGCCAGCAGCCTAAGCGGGACGGTGAGCTCTGGGGCCAACGTCCTGACTTTC. Translation gives CASSLSGTVSSGANVLTF.

This clone was recorded only once. V gene TRBV12-5 combines with J gene TRBJ1-2; D unresolved. This CDR3 is 13 amino acids long. The V end was cut by 1 base, the J end by 9 bases, with 12 bases between. Germline loops: CDR1 LGHNT, CDR2 FRNRAP. CDR3 DNA: TGTGCTAGTGGTTTGGAACGGAGTAAGAGCTACACCTTC. This translates into CASGLERSKSYTF.

The V gene is TRBV18, the J gene TRBJ2-3; no firm D call. Trimming took 5 bases from V and 5 from J, leaving 11 bases between them. The CDR3 length is 13 residues. Germline V gene sequence: CDR1 KGHSH, CDR2 LQKENI. This CDR3 reads CASSFTREDTQYF. CDR3 nucleotide sequence: TGTGCCAGCTCATTCACCCGAGAAGATACGCAGTATTTT.

The chain links TRBV5-1 to TRBJ1-1; 9 nucleotides match TRBD1. V lost 0 bases and J lost 1; bases outside the gene matches: 4. CDR1 and CDR2 (germline): SGHRS, YFSETQ. The CDR3 consists of 16 residues. The CDR3 spells CASSLGTGGRNTEAFF. CDR3 bases: TGCGCCAGCAGCTTGGGCACAGGGGGCCGGAACACTGAAGCTTTCTTT.

The V gene is TRBV6-1, the J gene TRBJ2-3; TRBD2 is a possible D gene (6 bases). The CDR3 is 15 residues long. Germline CDR1 MNHNS, CDR2 SASEGT. The V gene lost 5 bases and the J gene lost 3 bases, with 15 bases spanning the gap. The CDR3 DNA reads TGTGCCAGCAGTTCTAGACTAGAGGGGACAGATACGCAGTATTTT. Protein: CASSSRLEGTDTQYF.

This chain uses TRBV7-8 with TRBJ1-6, with D possibly being TRBD1 (6 bases). Germline-derived CDR1 and CDR2 are SGHVS and FQNEAQ. There are 18 residues in the CDR3. V was shortened by 5 bases and J by 5 bases, with 22 bases between the two germline ends. The CDR3 nucleotides read TGTGCCAGCAGCCTCAGGACGGGGGGGCCCAACGATAATTCACCCCTCCACTTT. Protein: CASSLRTGGPNDNSPLHF.

The chain links TRBV5-4 to TRBJ2-1; TRBD2 matches 9 bases. Germline V CDR1 and CDR2: SGHNT, YYREEE (reference sequence). This CDR3 has 16 amino acids. Trimming removed 0 bases from V and 6 bases from J; junction bases left unmatched: 7. The CDR3 reads CASSLAVKRGVNEQFF. The DNA for the CDR3 is TGTGCCAGCAGCTTGGCCGTTAAGCGGGGGGTCAATGAGCAGTTCTTC.